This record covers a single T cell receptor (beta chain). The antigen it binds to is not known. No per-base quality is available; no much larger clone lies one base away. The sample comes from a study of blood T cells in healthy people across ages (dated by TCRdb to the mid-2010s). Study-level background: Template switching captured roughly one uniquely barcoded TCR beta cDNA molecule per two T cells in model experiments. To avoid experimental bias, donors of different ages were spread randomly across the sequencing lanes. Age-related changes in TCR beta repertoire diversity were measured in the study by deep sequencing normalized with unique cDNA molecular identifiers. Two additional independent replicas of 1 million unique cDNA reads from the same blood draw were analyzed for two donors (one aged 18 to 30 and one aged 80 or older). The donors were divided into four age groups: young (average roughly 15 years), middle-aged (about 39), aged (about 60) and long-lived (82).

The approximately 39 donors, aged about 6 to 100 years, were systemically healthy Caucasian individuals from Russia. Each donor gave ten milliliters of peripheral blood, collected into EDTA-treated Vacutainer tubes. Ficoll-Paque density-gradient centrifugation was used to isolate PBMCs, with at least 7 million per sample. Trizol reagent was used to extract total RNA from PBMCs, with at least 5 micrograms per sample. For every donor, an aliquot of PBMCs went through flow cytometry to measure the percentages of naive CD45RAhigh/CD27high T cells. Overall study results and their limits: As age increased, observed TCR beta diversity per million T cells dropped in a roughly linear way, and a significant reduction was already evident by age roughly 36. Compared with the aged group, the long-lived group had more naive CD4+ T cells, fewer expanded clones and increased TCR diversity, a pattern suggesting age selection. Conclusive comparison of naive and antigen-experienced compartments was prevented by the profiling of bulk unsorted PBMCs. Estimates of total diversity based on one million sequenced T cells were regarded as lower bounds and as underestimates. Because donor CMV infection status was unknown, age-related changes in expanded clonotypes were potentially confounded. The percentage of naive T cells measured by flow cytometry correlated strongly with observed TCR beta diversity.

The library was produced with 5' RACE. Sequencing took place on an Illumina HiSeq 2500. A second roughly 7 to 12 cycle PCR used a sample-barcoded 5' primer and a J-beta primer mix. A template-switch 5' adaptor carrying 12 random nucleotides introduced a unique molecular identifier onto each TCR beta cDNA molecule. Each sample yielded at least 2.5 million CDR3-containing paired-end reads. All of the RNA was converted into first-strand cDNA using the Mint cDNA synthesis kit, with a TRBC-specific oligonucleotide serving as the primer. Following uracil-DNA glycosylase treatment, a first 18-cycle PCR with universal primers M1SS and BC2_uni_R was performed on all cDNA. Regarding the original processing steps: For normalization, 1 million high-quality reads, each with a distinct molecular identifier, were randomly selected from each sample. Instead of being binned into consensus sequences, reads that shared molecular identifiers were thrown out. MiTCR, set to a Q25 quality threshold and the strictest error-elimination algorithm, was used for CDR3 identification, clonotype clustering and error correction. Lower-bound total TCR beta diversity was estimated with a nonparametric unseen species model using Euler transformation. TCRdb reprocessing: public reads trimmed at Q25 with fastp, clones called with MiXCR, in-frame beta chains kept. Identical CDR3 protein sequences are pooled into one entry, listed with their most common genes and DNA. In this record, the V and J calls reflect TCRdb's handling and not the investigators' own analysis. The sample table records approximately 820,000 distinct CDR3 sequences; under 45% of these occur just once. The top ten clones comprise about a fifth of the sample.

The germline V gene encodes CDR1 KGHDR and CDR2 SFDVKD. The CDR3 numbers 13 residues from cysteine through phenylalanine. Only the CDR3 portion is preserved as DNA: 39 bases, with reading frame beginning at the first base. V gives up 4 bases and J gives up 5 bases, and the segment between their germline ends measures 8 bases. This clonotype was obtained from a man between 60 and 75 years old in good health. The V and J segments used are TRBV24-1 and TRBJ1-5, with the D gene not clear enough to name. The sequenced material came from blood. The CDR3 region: CATSESGDQPQHF. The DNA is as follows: TGTGCCACCAGTGAATCTGGGGATCAGCCCCAGCATTTT.